This T cell receptor (beta chain) came from a study of cytomegalovirus exposure and HLA in healthy donors. Study background: Prior work identified roughly 120 million unique TCR beta sequences in 150 million to 200 million T cells. Whole-study findings and limits: Per a later analysis, roughly 17,000 TCR beta sequences showed association with HLA alleles at 0.05 false discovery rate.

PCR used 60 Vbeta primers and 13 Jbeta primers. Libraries were prepared by immunoSEQ multiplex PCR; TCRdb keeps only in-frame clonotypes and omits some of them. The table counts 150,000 to 200,000 clones; 0.79% lies in the top ten. Germline CDR1 MNHNS, CDR2 SASEGT. The CDR3 extends over 14 amino acids. V dropped 3 bases and J dropped 7; count of bases not matched to a gene: 8. Concerning this clone itself: Its antigen is still unknown.

The material sequenced was PBMCs. The sequence was collected from a woman in her late teens or twenties in good health and CMV-seropositive. The chain carries TRBV6-1 and TRBJ2-5; the match to TRBD1 covers 7 bases. The CDR3 DNA reads as TGTGCCAGCAGTGATTTGACAGGGAAGGGGACCCAGTACTTC. Translated: CASSDLTGKGTQYF.